The text below deals with one TCR beta chain. This may stem from a read error, because a much larger clone lies one nucleotide away. This sample stems from a study of shared clonotypes between healthy human individuals. Study as a whole: Three plates were used per donor for CD4 naive, three for CD4 memory, two for CD8 naive and one for CD8 memory.

The run depth of the assay was deep. Genomic DNA of every subset was divided equally among multiple immunoSEQ plates. This table comes from immunoSEQ multiplex PCR, and its TCRdb copy is limited to in-frame clones, with some not included. The table includes some 87,000 clones, over 60% detected once. With 5 bases removed from V and 2 bases from J, the gap between germline ends came to 7 bases. Germline loops: CDR1 MDHEN, CDR2 SYDVKM. This CDR3 has 12 amino acids. V is TRBV28 and J is TRBJ2-7; unclear D gene. The source of this sequence is a man aged 30-40 years in good health. Sequenced material: memory CD8+ T cells sorted from blood. Regarding subset: CD45RO+ cells pooled with CCR7-negative TemRA cells. CDR3 in amino acids: CASSPITYEQYF. The CDR3 DNA is TGTGCCAGCAGTCCTATAACCTACGAGCAGTACTTC.